Here is one TCR beta chain with its context. One end of the junction is discordant with germline, which a read error may explain. A constant-region primer primed TCR beta cDNA synthesis from 500 ng of total RNA. Three nested multiplex PCR rounds of slightly modified ARM-PCR generated TCR beta libraries. Use of TRBV1-TRBV30 forward primers with a C-beta reverse primer characterized the first two PCR rounds, which lasted approximately 11 cycles each. MiXCR, applied by TCRdb to the multiplex PCR reads, yields one record per CDR3 protein. The data contain 95,000 to 100,000 distinct CDR3 sequences, about 70% of them singletons. The source of the sample is a study of tumor-infiltrating lymphocytes in primary liver carcinoma. Extraction of RNA together with DNA used about 17-30 mg of unsorted bulk tissue. CDR1 is DFQATT, CDR2 SNEGSKA, per germline (reference sequence). The CDR3 has 17 amino acids.

The receptor's source is a woman in her sixties or seventies with primary liver carcinoma and hepatitis B virus infection. Sequencing was performed on liver tumor tissue from sampling region 2. Subset in this sample: tumor region T2, inferior pole. The chain recombines TRBV20-1 with TRBJ1-6; D is perhaps TRBD1 (5 bases). The CDR3: CGARVGGSSSYNSLLHF. In DNA, the CDR3 is TGCGGTGCTCGAGTCGGGGGGTCGAGCTCCTATAATTCACTCCTCCACTTT.